This T cell receptor beta chain was sequenced in a study of post-analysis software for immune sequencing data. Study-level results: Patients had higher frequencies than controls of a few TRBV segments, including TRBV5-6, TRBV5-1 and TRBV20-1. Samples made in the same batch grouped tightly together by F measure. Patients with multiple sclerosis recorded significantly lower normalized Chao1 diversity than controls, the study found.

Unique molecular identifiers were carried by the TCR beta cDNA libraries. Via MiXCR, TCRdb re-called the PCR reads, giving one row per CDR3 protein. The table has about 460,000 distinct CDR3 sequences, roughly 45% seen once. This clonotype occurred a few times. Its matching antigen is unknown. The CDR3 runs 15 residues. V was trimmed by 3 bases and J by 1 base, leaving 10 bases between them. The source material was blood. The sequence was collected from a girl under 18 with multiple sclerosis. The chain links TRBV12-3 or TRBV12-4 to TRBJ1-5, with D possibly being TRBD1 (5 bases). The CDR3 nucleotides read TGTGCCAGCAGTTTTGGGACGTTGAGCAATCAGCCCCAGCATTTT. Protein product: CASSFGTLSNQPQHF.